The 27 T cell receptor beta chains below all came from one sample that was sequenced in a study of blood T cell repertoires in COVID-19. Assay: immunoSEQ multiplex PCR; the TCRdb copy retains only in-frame clones and omits some. Of approximately 90,000 clones listed, 75% to 80% are singletons. Input material: peripheral blood. These TCRs come from a man between 65 and 85 years old with COVID-19, enrolled during active disease.

This clone occurred once. The chain joins TRBV9 to TRBJ2-3; 7 bases map to TRBD2. J lost 2 bases, V lost 3 bases, and 6 bases had no gene match. Germline V gene lookup returns CDR1 SGDLS and CDR2 YYNGEE. This CDR3 comprises 15 residues. CDR3 in amino acids: CASSASGTSTDTQYF. The DNA for the CDR3 is TGTGCCAGCAGCGCCAGCGGGACCTCCACAGATACGCAGTATTTT.

The V and J genes are TRBV6-5 and TRBJ1-2, with a weak D call TRBD1 (5 bases). The V and J ends lost 2 bases and 8 bases respectively, with 15 bases between them. CDR3 size: 14 residues. The germline gives CDR1 MNHEY, CDR2 SVGAGI. For the CDR3, the DNA is TGTGCCAGCAGTTACGCCAACGGGGGATTAGGCTACACCTTC. It codes for CASSYANGGLGYTF.

The chain links TRBV3-1 (or the pseudogene TRBV3-2) to TRBJ2-7, with TRBD2 matching 8 bases. There are 13 residues in the CDR3. Germline V gene data show CDR1 as LGHDT and CDR2 as YNNKEL (reference sequence). Losses at the gene ends were 3 bases for V and 6 bases for J; bases not matched to a gene: 4. The CDR3, as DNA: TGTGCCAGCAGCCAGAGCCTAGCGGGCGAGCAGTACTTC. Protein product: CASSQSLAGEQYF.

The J gene is TRBJ1-1, the V gene TRBV12-3 or TRBV12-4; a possible D gene is TRBD1 (5 bases). V was clipped by 6 bases and J by 3 bases, with 11 bases between them. The CDR3 is 13 residues long. CDR3 protein: CASRVTAYTEAFF. The DNA of the CDR3 is TGTGCCAGCAGGGTGACAGCCTACACTGAAGCTTTCTTT.

CDR3 loop: CASSLGGLSTEAFF. CDR3 bases: TGCGCCAGCAGCTTGGGCGGGTTGAGCACTGAAGCTTTCTTT. The V gene is TRBV5-1, the J gene TRBJ1-1; no clear D gene. Per the germline V gene, CDR1 is SGHRS and CDR2 is YFSETQ. The germline V and J ends were trimmed by 0 bases and 4 bases, with 10 bases remaining between them. The CDR3 covers 14 residues.

The rearrangement uses TRBV10-3 and TRBJ2-2; the D gene is possibly TRBD2 (7 bases). The CDR3 has 15 amino acids. Trimming removed 6 bases at V and 4 bases at J, with 15 bases between. The germline CDR1 and CDR2 sequences are ENHRY and SYGVKD. CDR3 in amino acids: CAISEKGGITGELFF. In DNA form, the CDR3 reads TGTGCCATCAGCGAAAAGGGGGGGATCACCGGGGAGCTGTTTTTT.

A single count supports this clone. The rearrangement joins TRBV6-2 or TRBV6-3 to TRBJ2-7, with D unclear. Between the trimmed V and J ends, which lost 5 bases and 3 bases, there was a span of 14 bases. Per the germline V gene, CDR1 is MNHEY and CDR2 is SVGEGT. This CDR3 is built from 14 residues. CDR3 amino acids: CASSRPGASYEQYF. CDR3 DNA: TGTGCCAGCAGTAGGCCGGGTGCTAGCTACGAGCAGTACTTC.

This sequence joins TRBV24-1 and TRBJ1-3; perhaps TRBD1 as D (6 bases). The CDR3 totals 16 residues. V lost 3 bases, J lost 7 bases, and 18 bases lay in between. Germline CDR1 and CDR2: KGHDR and SFDVKD. DNA for the CDR3: TGTGCCACCAGTGATCAGGGGAGACCTAGAAGGAACACCATATATTTT. Translating gives CATSDQGRPRRNTIYF.

This clone was seen a handful of times. The CDR3 sequence is CASSPVGASYGYTF. The CDR3 region has the DNA TGTGCCAGCAGCCCCGTTGGGGCCTCCTATGGCTACACCTTC. This rearrangement joins TRBV7-9 to TRBJ1-2, with TRBD1 as a possible D gene (5 bases). Trimming left V 5 bases short and J 4 bases short, with 14 bases between. Germline loops: CDR1 SEHNR, CDR2 FQNEAQ (reference sequence). The CDR3 is 14 amino acids.

The rearrangement links TRBV2 to TRBJ2-1; 12 bases are a match to TRBD2. After removal of 9 bases from V and 8 bases from J, the junction contained 2 bases not matched to a gene. The CDR3 has 12 amino acids. Germline-derived CDR1 and CDR2 are SNHLY and FYNNEI. For the CDR3, the DNA is TGTGCCAGGAGACTAGCGGGAGATGAGCAGTTCTTC. Translated, it gives CARRLAGDEQFF.

The J gene is TRBJ1-5, the V gene TRBV2; D gene unclear. This CDR3 comprises 14 residues. V was clipped by 4 bases and J by 0 bases, with 7 bases between them. Germline lookup yields CDR1 SNHLY and CDR2 FYNNEI. CDR3 sequence reads: CASSGGNSNQPQHF. The CDR3, as DNA: TGTGCCAGCAGTGGAGGGAATAGCAATCAGCCCCAGCATTTT. The variable domain in full, completed from reference TRBV2 and TRBJ1-5, reads EPEVTQTPSHQVTQMGQEVILRCVPISNHLYFYWYRQILGQKVEFLVSFYNNEISEKSEIFDDQFSVERPDGSNFTLKIRSTKLEDSAMYFCASSGGNSNQPQHFGDGTRLSIL.

This clone has just a few counts. The V gene is TRBV7-2, the J gene TRBJ2-1, with 7 nucleotides matching TRBD2. The CDR3 covers 17 residues. Trimming at V came to 5 bases and at J to 5 bases, leaving 15 bases not matched to a gene. Per germline, CDR1 SGHTA and CDR2 FQGNSA. The CDR3 region has the DNA TGTGCCAGCAGCCCTCCAGTTGGGGCGGGGGACCACAATGAGCAGTTCTTC. Protein product: CASSPPVGAGDHNEQFF.

The gene calls are TRBV12-3 or TRBV12-4 and TRBJ2-4, with D perhaps TRBD2 (5 bases). The CDR3 is 13 residues long. V lost 8 bases and J 6 bases, leaving 14 bases between the germline ends. The CDR3 protein is CASGWDAGNIQYF. The CDR3 DNA reads TGTGCCAGCGGTTGGGATGCGGGAAACATTCAGTACTTC.

J is TRBJ1-2 and V is TRBV4-3, with 7 bases aligning to TRBD1. Germline CDR1 is LGHNA and CDR2 is YSLEER. Trimming removed 4 bases from V and 0 bases from J; junction bases left unmatched: 5. The CDR3 sequence is 15 residues long. The CDR3: CASSPGDSANYGYTF. DNA of the CDR3: TGCGCCAGCAGCCCGGGGGACAGTGCTAACTATGGCTACACCTTC.

A few counts support this clone. The chain recombines TRBV3-1 (or the pseudogene TRBV3-2) with TRBJ1-2; 8 nucleotides line up with TRBD1. Germline CDR1 LGHDT, CDR2 YNNKEL (reference sequence). CDR3 length: 14 amino acids. Trimming cost V 4 bases and J 8 bases; bases outside gene matches: 9. CDR3 amino acids: CASSPGQGARGYTF. In nucleotides, the CDR3 is TGTGCCAGCAGCCCAGGGCAGGGGGCTAGAGGCTACACCTTC.

This chain connects TRBV24-1 to TRBJ1-1, with 11 bases fitting TRBD1. The V segment lost 4 bases and the J segment 4 bases; nucleotides outside the gene matches: 4. CDR1 and CDR2 (germline): KGHDR, SFDVKD. This CDR3 is built from 15 residues. The CDR3 spells CATSESGQGATEAFF. Written as DNA, the CDR3 is TGTGCCACCAGTGAGAGCGGACAGGGGGCCACTGAAGCTTTCTTT.

This clone has more than one count but fewer than ten. This sequence joins TRBV7-2 and TRBJ2-7; D call uncertain. V shed 3 bases and J shed 4 bases, with 7 bases lying between them. Germline V gene lookup returns CDR1 SGHTA and CDR2 FQGNSA. The CDR3 length is 12 residues. The CDR3 here is CASSLSRYEQYF. The CDR3 region has the DNA TGTGCCAGCAGCTTGAGTCGATACGAGCAGTACTTC.

This clone appeared a single time. The rearrangement uses TRBV27 and TRBJ2-7; TRBD2 might be the D (5 bases). Germline V gene sequence: CDR1 MNHEY, CDR2 SMNVEV (reference sequence). The CDR3 consists of 14 residues. Trimming shortened V by 4 bases and J by 2 bases, and 12 bases separated the two germline ends. In DNA form, the CDR3 reads TGTGCCAGCAGTTCCTCGAGGGTAGCCTACGAGCAGTACTTC. It codes for CASSSSRVAYEQYF.

This CDR3 is CASSLGGGTPLHF. CDR3 coding DNA: TGTGCCAGCAGCTTAGGGGGAGGAACACCCCTCCACTTT. The V and J genes are TRBV7-2 and TRBJ1-6; D remains ambiguous. The CDR3 has 13 amino acids. The V gene's germline CDR1 is SGHTA and CDR2 FQGNSA. The V and J ends lost 1 base and 11 bases respectively, with 9 bases between them.

This chain joins TRBV27 and TRBJ1-6; D is possibly TRBD1 (6 bases). V lost 1 base, J lost 7 bases, and 11 bases lay in between. The CDR3 length is 15 residues. The germline V gene has CDR1 MNHEY and CDR2 SMNVEV (reference sequence). CDR3 amino acids: CASSLWGGSNSPLHF. The CDR3 DNA follows: TGTGCCAGCAGTTTATGGGGGGGCTCGAATTCACCCCTCCACTTT.

The J gene is TRBJ2-3, the V gene TRBV5-1; D is uncertain. Trimming pared 3 bases from V and 2 bases from J, leaving 7 bases between. The CDR3 consists of 13 residues. Germline V gives CDR1 SGHRS, CDR2 YFSETQ. CDR3 region: CASSSSPTDTQYF. CDR3 sequence (DNA): TGCGCCAGCAGCTCCAGTCCCACAGATACGCAGTATTTT.

This chain uses TRBV5-4 with TRBJ2-3; tentative D call: TRBD1 (6 bases). CDR1 and CDR2 from the germline V gene are SGHNT and YYREEE (reference sequence). This CDR3 region has 15 residues. The V end lost 4 bases, the J end lost 5 bases, and 17 bases lay between the germline ends. CDR3 bases: TGTGCCAGCAGCGGGGGACAATGGATTAAAGATACGCAGTATTTT. The encoded protein is CASSGGQWIKDTQYF.

This sequence joins TRBV7-2 and TRBJ2-1; D possibly corresponds to TRBD2 (6 bases). CDR3 length equals 15 residues. Per the germline V gene, CDR1 is SGHTA and CDR2 is FQGNSA. The V and J ends lost 0 bases and 5 bases respectively, with 11 bases between them. CDR3 region: CASSLASSAHNEQFF. The CDR3 nucleotides read TGTGCCAGCAGCTTAGCGTCTAGCGCCCACAATGAGCAGTTCTTC.

Note on this clone: A read error may account for a junction end that differs from germline. The J gene is TRBJ2-3, the V gene TRBV4-2, with D tentatively TRBD1 (5 bases). This CDR3 contains 12 residues. Germline V gene lookup returns CDR1 LGHNA and CDR2 YNFKEQ. The CDR3 loop is CASSWGTDTQYF. For the CDR3, the DNA is TGTGCCAGCAGCTGGGGCACGGATACGCAGTATTTT.

This rearrangement joins TRBV14 to TRBJ2-7; TRBD1 agrees at 8 bases. V lost 4 bases and J lost 6; bases outside the gene matches: 8. This CDR3 is 14 amino acids long. CDR1 is SGHDN, CDR2 FVKESK, per germline. CDR3 residues: CASSPGQGPGEQYF. CDR3 coding DNA: TGTGCCAGCAGCCCAGGACAGGGCCCGGGCGAGCAGTACTTC.

This clone has just a few counts. The same CDR3 can be traced to other DNA sequences in this sample. The rearrangement joins TRBV13 to TRBJ1-1; a weak D match, TRBD1 (6 bases). This CDR3 has 12 residues. The germline V gene has CDR1 PRHDT and CDR2 FYEKMQ (reference sequence). Trimming took off 0 bases at V and 7 bases at J, with 6 bases between the two ends. The CDR3 bases are TGTGCCAGCAGCTTAGGAGGGGGTGAAGCTTTCTTT. As protein: CASSLGGGEAFF. The whole variable domain, filled in from reference TRBV13 and TRBJ1-1, reads AAGVIQSPRHLIKEKRETATLKCYPIPRHDTVYWYQQGPGQDPQFLISFYEKMQSDKGSIPDRFSAQQFSDYHSELNMSSLELGDSALYFCASSLGGGEAFFGQGTRLTVV.

The chain has TRBV28 and TRBJ2-7; D unresolved. V was trimmed by 6 bases and J by 2 bases, leaving 11 bases between them. The CDR3 consists of 13 residues. CDR1 and CDR2 (germline): MDHEN, SYDVKM. CDR3 amino acids: CASRSTDTYEQYF. The DNA of the CDR3 is TGTGCCAGCAGGAGTACAGATACCTACGAGCAGTACTTC.